This T cell receptor (beta chain) was obtained from a study of T cells in Graves' hyperthyroidism and ophthalmopathy. It was RNA transcripts that yielded the amplified TCR beta CDR3 regions. HTBI primers drove first-round RT-PCR of the TCR CDR3. TCRdb recomputed calls from the multiplex PCR reads with MiXCR, one row per CDR3 protein. The sample shows around 700,000 distinct CDR3 sequences, just over 35% of them seen only once. V was pared by 5 bases and J by 5 bases, with 16 bases between. The CDR3 loop spans 14 amino acids. CDR1 and CDR2 from the germline V gene are MNHEY and SVGAGI. Sequencing was carried out using blood. This sequence originates from a woman aged 40 to 55 with Graves' hyperthyroidism. This sequence joins TRBV6-5 and TRBJ2-7; D uncertain. CDR3 DNA: TGTGCCAGCAGTAGTCGGGTCGCCGAAGACGAGCAGTACTTC. As protein: CASSSRVAEDEQYF.